This T cell receptor beta chain was retrieved from a study of cytomegalovirus exposure and HLA in healthy donors. Points from the study as a whole: TCR clusters originating in the first cohort tended to co-occur in the 100 to 150 validation repertoires, according to a later analysis. The investigators catalogued some 150 TCR beta chains as cytomegalovirus-associated.

Assay used: immunoSEQ multiplex PCR; TCRdb lists only in-frame clones, some missing. Of around 62,000 clones listed, roughly 91% are singletons. Germline-derived CDR1 and CDR2 are LNHDA and SQIVND (reference sequence). Trimming cost V 7 bases and J 2 bases, with 12 bases left between them. The CDR3 runs to 14 residues. By proportion, this clone is medium-sized (0.01 to 0.1%). The antigen remains undetermined. The source material was PBMCs. The chain links TRBV19 to TRBJ1-3; D is possibly TRBD1 (5 bases). This clonotype originated in a woman aged 18 to 35 in good health and CMV-seronegative. DNA of the CDR3: TGTGCCAGTACTAGGGGCGCTACTGGAAACACCATATATTTT. Amino acid sequence: CASTRGATGNTIYF.